Reported below is one TCR beta chain. The sample holds other DNA sequences that translate to the same CDR3. This sample was included in a study of blood T cell repertoires in COVID-19. Per the original methods: Amplification of reference gene primers was used by the study to estimate nucleated cell counts. Assay: immunoSEQ multiplex PCR; the TCRdb copy retains only in-frame clones and omits some. Clone size and the V and J calls come from that table; the DNA yielded D and trimming. The data show approximately 200,000 clones, more than 65% seen once. The source of this sequence is a man between 40 and 49 years old who had recovered from COVID-19. Material for sequencing was PBMCs or T cells enriched from blood (not recorded which).

The CDR3 coding sequence is TGCGCCAGCAGCTTGGCAGGGGCTGGAGGAAACACCATATATTTT. It codes for CASSLAGAGGNTIYF. This chain joins TRBV5-1 and TRBJ1-3; possible D gene TRBD1, 6 bases. This CDR3 region has 15 residues. Germline-derived CDR1 and CDR2 are SGHRS and YFSETQ. The V and J ends lost 0 bases and 4 bases respectively, with 11 bases between them. The full variable domain, in which reference TRBV5-1 and TRBJ1-3 provide the parts outside the CDR3, is KAGVTQTPRYLIKTRGQQVTLSCSPISGHRSVSWYQQTPGQGLQFLFEYFSETQRNKGNFPGRFSGRQFSNSRSEMNVSTLELGDSALYLCASSLAGAGGNTIYFGEGSWLTVV.